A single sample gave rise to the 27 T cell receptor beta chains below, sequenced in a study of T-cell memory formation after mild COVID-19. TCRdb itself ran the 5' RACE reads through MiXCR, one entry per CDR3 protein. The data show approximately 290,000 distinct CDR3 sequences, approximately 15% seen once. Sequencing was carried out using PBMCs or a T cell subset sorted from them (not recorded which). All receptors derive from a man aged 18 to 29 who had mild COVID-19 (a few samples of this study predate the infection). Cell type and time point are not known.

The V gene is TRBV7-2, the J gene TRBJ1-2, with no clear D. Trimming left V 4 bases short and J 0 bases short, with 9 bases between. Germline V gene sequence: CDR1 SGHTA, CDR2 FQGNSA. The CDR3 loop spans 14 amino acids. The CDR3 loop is CASSSSSSNYGYTF. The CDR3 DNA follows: TGTGCCAGCAGCTCGTCCTCTTCTAACTATGGCTACACCTTC.

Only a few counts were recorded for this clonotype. The chain's CDR3 is CASIHRSRQANNEQFF. CDR3 sequence (DNA): TGTGCCAGCATCCACCGGTCTAGACAGGCCAACAATGAGCAGTTCTTC. The rearrangement uses TRBV7-9 and TRBJ2-1, with a tentative D call TRBD1 (6 bases). This CDR3 spans 16 amino acids. Germline-derived CDR1 and CDR2 are SEHNR and FQNEAQ (reference sequence). V was clipped by 7 bases and J by 5 bases, with 21 bases between them.

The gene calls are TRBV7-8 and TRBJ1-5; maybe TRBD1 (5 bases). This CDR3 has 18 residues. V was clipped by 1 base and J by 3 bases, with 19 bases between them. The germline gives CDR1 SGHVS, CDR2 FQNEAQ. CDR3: CASSLGRGLGAVNQPQHF. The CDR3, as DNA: TGTGCCAGCAGCTTAGGCCGTGGGCTCGGGGCGGTCAATCAGCCCCAGCATTTT.

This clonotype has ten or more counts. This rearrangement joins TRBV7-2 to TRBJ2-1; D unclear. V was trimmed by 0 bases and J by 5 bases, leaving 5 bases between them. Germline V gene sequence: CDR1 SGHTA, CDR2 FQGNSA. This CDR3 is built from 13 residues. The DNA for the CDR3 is TGTGCCAGCAGCTTAGCGGGTAACAATGAGCAGTTCTTC. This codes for CASSLAGNNEQFF.

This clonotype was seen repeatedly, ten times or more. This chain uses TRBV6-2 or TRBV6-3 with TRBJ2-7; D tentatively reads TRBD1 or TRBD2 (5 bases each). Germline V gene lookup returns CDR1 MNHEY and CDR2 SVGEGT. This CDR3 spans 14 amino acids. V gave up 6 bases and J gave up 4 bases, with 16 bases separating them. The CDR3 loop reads CASSPGAVVYEQYV. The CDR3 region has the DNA TGTGCCAGCAGCCCCGGGGCCGTGGTATACGAGCAGTACGTC.

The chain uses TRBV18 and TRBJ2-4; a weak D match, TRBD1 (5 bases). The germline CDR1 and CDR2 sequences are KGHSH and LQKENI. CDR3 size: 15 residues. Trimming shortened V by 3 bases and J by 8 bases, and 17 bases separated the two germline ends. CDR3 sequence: CASSPNSGRIDIQYF. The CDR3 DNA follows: TGTGCCAGCTCACCGAACTCAGGGCGTATAGACATTCAGTACTTC.

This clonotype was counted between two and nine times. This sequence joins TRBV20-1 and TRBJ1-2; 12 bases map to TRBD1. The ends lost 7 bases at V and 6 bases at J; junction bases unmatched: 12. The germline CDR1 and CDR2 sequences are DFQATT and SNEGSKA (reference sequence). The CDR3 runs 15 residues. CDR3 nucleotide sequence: TGCAGTGTTAGTCAACCGGGACAGGGGGCGGATGGCTACACCTTC. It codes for CSVSQPGQGADGYTF.

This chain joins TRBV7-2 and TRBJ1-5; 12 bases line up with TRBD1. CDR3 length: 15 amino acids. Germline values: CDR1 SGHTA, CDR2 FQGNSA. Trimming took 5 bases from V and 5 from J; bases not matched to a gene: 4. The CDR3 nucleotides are TGTGCCAGCAGCGCCCGGGACAGGGGGCATCAGCCCCAGCATTTT. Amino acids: CASSARDRGHQPQHF.

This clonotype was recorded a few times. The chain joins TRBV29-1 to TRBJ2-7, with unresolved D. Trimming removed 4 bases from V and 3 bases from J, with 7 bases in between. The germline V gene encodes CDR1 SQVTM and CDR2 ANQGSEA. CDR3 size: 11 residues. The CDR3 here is CSVVGYYEQYF. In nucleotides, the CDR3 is TGCAGCGTTGTGGGGTACTACGAGCAGTACTTC.

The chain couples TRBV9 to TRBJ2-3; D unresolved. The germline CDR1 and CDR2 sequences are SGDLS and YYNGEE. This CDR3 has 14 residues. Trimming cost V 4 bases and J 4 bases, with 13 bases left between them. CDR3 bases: TGTGCCAGCAGCACACTCTCCGCCTCAGATACGCAGTATTTT. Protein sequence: CASSTLSASDTQYF.

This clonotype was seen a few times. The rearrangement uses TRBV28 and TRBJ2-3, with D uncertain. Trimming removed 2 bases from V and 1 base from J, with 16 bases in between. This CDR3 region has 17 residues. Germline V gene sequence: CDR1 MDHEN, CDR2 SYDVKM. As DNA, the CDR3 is TGTGCCAGCAGTTTAGCTTCTGGCGCGGATGGCACAGATACGCAGTATTTT. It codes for CASSLASGADGTDTQYF.

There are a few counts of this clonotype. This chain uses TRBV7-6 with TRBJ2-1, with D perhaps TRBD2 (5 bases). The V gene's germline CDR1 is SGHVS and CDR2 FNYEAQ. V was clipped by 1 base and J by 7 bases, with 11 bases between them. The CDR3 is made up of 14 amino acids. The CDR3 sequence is CASSLGGVGNEQFF. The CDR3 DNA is TGTGCCAGCAGCTTAGGGGGAGTAGGGAATGAGCAGTTCTTC.

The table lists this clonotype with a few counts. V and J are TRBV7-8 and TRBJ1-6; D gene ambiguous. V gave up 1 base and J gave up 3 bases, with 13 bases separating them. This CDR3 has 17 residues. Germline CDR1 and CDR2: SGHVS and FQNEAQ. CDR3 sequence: CASSLETGSSYNSPLHF. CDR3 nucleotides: TGTGCCAGCAGCTTAGAGACGGGCAGCAGCTATAATTCACCCCTCCACTTT.

CDR3 nucleotides: TGTGCCAGCACCTCTCCCCCGGGCCGGAGGGGCTTGAACACTGAAGCTTTCTTT. It encodes CASTSPPGRRGLNTEAFF. This rearrangement joins TRBV5-6 to TRBJ1-1, with D possibly matching TRBD1 (5 bases). The CDR3 is 18 amino acids. Per the germline V gene, CDR1 is SGHDT and CDR2 is YYEEEE. V lost 6 bases, J lost 0 bases, and 24 bases lay in between.

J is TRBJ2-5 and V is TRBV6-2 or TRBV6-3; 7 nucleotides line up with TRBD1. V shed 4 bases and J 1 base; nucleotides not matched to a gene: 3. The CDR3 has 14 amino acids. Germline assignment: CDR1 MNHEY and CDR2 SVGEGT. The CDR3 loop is CASSWTGLQETQYF. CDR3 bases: TGTGCCAGCAGTTGGACAGGCCTCCAAGAGACCCAGTACTTC.

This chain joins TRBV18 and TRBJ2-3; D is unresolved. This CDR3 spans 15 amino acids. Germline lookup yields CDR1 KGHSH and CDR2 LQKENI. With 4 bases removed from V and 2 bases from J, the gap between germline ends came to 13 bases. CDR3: CASSQGLQLTDTQYF. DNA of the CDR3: TGTGCCAGCTCACAGGGCCTCCAGCTCACAGATACGCAGTATTTT.

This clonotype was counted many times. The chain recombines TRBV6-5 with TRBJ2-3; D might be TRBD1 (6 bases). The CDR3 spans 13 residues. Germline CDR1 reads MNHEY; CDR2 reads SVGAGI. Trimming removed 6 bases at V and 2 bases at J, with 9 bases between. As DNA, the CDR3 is TGTGCCAGCAGAGCAGGGGCCACAGATACGCAGTATTTT. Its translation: CASRAGATDTQYF.

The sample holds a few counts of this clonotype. The CDR3 here is CASSLWVRLSTDTQYF. In DNA form, the CDR3 reads TGTGCCAGCAGCTTGTGGGTACGACTGAGCACAGATACGCAGTATTTT. This sequence joins TRBV7-2 and TRBJ2-3, with no clear D. Germline V gene lookup returns CDR1 SGHTA and CDR2 FQGNSA. Trimming shortened V by 3 bases and J by 0 bases, and 13 bases separated the two germline ends. This CDR3 spans 16 amino acids.

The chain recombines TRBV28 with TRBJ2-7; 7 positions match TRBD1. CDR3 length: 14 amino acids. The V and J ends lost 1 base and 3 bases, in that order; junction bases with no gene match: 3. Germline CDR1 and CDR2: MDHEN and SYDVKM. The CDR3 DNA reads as TGTGCCAGCAGTTTATTCGGGACAGACTACGAGCAGTACGTC. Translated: CASSLFGTDYEQYV.

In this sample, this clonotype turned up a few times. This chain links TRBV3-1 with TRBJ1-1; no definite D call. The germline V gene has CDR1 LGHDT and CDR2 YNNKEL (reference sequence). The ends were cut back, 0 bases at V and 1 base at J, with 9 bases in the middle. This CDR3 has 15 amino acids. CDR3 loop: CASSQDGSGNTEAFF. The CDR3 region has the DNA TGTGCCAGCAGCCAAGATGGATCGGGGAACACTGAAGCTTTCTTT.

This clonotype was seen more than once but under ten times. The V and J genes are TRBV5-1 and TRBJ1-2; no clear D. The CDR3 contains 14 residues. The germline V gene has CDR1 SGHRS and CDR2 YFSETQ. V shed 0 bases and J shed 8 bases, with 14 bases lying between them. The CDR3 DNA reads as TGCGCCAGCAGCTTGGAAGGTCGGCCCGCGGGCTACACCTTC. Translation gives CASSLEGRPAGYTF.

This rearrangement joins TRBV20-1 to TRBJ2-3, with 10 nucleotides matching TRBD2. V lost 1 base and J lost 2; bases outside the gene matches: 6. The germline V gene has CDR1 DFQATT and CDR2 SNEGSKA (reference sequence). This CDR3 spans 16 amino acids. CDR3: CSARGLAGAVTDTQYF. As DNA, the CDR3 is TGCAGTGCTAGAGGGCTAGCGGGGGCTGTCACAGATACGCAGTATTTT.

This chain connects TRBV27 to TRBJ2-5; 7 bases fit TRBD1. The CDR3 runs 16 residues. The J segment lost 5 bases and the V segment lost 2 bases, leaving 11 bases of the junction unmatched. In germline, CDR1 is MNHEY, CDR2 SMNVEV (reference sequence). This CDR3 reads CASSLIQGNMWETQYF. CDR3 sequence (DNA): TGTGCCAGCAGTTTAATACAGGGGAACATGTGGGAGACCCAGTACTTC.

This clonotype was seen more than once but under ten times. The CDR3 nucleotides read TGTGCCAGCAGCTTTGGGGGGCCGGGAATAGAGCAGTACTTC. It is translated as CASSFGGPGIEQYF. This chain links TRBV7-9 with TRBJ2-7, with D perhaps matching TRBD1 or TRBD2 (6 bases each). The CDR3 is made up of 14 amino acids. Germline V lookup: CDR1 SEHNR, CDR2 FQNEAQ (reference sequence). V was pared by 3 bases and J by 7 bases, with 16 bases between.

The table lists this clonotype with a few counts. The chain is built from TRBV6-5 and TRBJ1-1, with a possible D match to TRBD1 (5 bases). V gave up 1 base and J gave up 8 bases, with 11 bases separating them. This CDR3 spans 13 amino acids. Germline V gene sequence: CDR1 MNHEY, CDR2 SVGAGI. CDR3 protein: CASSYYGGTEAFF. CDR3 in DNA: TGTGCCAGCAGTTACTATGGGGGGACCGAAGCTTTCTTT.

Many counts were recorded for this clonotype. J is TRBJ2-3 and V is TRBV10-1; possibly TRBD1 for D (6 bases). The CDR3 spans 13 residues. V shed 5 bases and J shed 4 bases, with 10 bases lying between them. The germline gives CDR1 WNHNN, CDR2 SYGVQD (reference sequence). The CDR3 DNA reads TGCGCCAGCAGTCTACAGGGCGCAGATACGCAGTATTTT. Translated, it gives CASSLQGADTQYF.

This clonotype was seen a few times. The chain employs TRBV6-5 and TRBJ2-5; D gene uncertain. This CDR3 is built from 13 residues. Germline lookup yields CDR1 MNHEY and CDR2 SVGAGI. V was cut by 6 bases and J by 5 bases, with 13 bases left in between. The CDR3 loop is CASSGAWRETQYF. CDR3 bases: TGTGCCAGCAGCGGAGCCTGGCGGGAGACCCAGTACTTC.